This T cell receptor beta chain was captured in a study of regulatory T cells in long-lasting Graves disease. Investigators prepared the TCR beta libraries by applying iRepertoire HTBI primers and Arm-PCR of CDR3 regions. Via MiXCR, TCRdb re-called the multiplex PCR reads, giving one row per CDR3 protein. Of a few hundred thousand distinct CDR3 sequences detected, under 25% appear once; the ten largest clones hold approximately 60%. This clonotype was observed at least ten times. The time point here: persistent/refractory GD, antithyroid drugs over 5 years with positive TRAb. Generation of the TCR library employed RNA extracted from PBMCs. Diagnosis followed American Thyroid Association guidelines for Graves' disease. As a group, patients came from one endocrinology department in Xi'an, China. The specimen was peripheral blood mononuclear cells (PBMCs), collected when the disease was refractory, from a patient treated with antithyroid drugs. This TCR was sampled from a female donor with Graves disease.

The CDR3 loop reads CASSGRVDQPQHF. The CDR3 coding sequence is TGTGCCAGCAGTGGCCGGGTTGATCAGCCCCAGCATTTT. V usage is TRBV28 and J usage is TRBJ1-5; D gene uncertain. V lost 5 bases to trimming and J lost 5 bases, with 10 bases between them. Germline V gives CDR1 MDHEN, CDR2 SYDVKM. The CDR3 spans 13 residues.